This T cell receptor beta chain was observed in a study of T-cell memory formation after mild COVID-19. About the research overall: TCR clusters were mostly confined to one donor each.

Germline values: CDR1 SGHVS, CDR2 FQNEAQ. The CDR3 is made up of 15 amino acids. With 5 bases removed from V and 0 bases from J, the gap between germline ends came to 13 bases. Regarding the study as a whole: Memory from before infection featured some responding clones, which suggests cross-reactive memory joined.

In this sample, this clonotype turned up many times. Its cognate antigen is unknown. TCRdb used MiXCR to reprocess the 5' RACE reads, holding one entry per CDR3 protein. The table records tens of thousands of distinct CDR3 sequences, around 6.6% of them present only once. This sequence was found in an adult who had mild COVID-19 (a few samples of this study predate the infection). Cell type and time point are not known. The sample was PBMCs or a T cell subset sorted from them (not recorded which). The gene calls are TRBV7-8 and TRBJ1-1; D is possibly TRBD1 (5 bases). CDR3: CASSTRGGMNTEAFF. The CDR3 bases are TGTGCCAGCAGCACACGGGGCGGAATGAACACTGAAGCTTTCTTT.